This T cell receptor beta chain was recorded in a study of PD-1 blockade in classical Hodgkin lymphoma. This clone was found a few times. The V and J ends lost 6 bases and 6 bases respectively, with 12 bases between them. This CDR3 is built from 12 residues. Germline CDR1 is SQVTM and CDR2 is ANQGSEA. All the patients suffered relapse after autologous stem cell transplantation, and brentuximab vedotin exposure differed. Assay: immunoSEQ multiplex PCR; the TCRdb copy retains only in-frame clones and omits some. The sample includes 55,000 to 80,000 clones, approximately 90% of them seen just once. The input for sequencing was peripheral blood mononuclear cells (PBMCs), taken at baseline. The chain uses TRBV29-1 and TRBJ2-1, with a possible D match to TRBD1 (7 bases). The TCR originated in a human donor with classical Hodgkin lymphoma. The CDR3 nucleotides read TGCAGCGTCCGGAGGGGGCTCAATGAGCAGTTCTTC. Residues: CSVRRGLNEQFF.